This TCR beta chain derives from a study of PD-L1 blockade in urothelial cancer. Time point: pretreatment peripheral blood. Sample numbers ranged from 1 to 8 per patient, encompassing pretreatment and on-treatment collections. TCR analog templates of synthetic origin were spiked into each PCR. The table came from immunoSEQ multiplex PCR; TCRdb's copy has only in-frame clones and leaves some out. Of some 89,000 clones detected, around 85% appear once; the ten largest clones hold 13% to 15%. The CDR3 covers 15 residues. V lost 0 bases and J lost 8; bases outside the gene matches: 5. Germline V lookup: CDR1 SGDLS, CDR2 YYNGEE.

The clonotype originates from a man in his 60s with urothelial cancer. This sequence joins TRBV9 and TRBJ1-4, with TRBD1 matching over 9 bases. Sample: PBMCs, taken around atezolizumab (anti-PD-L1) treatment. CDR3 in amino acids: CASSVEGTGREKLFF. CDR3 in DNA: TGTGCCAGCAGCGTAGAAGGGACAGGGCGGGAAAAACTGTTTTTT.